Below are 2 T cell receptor beta chains sequenced from a single sample in a study of Graves' ophthalmopathy and Graves' hyperthyroidism. As the template, RNA transcripts were used to amplify TCR beta CDR3 regions. Second-round multiplex PCR followed a first-round RT-PCR using HTBI primers. TCRdb re-derived calls from the multiplex PCR reads in MiXCR, one entry per CDR3 protein. This table holds 600,000 to 950,000 distinct CDR3 sequences, 40% found once. Sequenced: peripheral blood. The receptors stem from an adult man with Graves' ophthalmopathy.

This clonotype appeared a single time. CDR3 nucleotide sequence: TGTGCCAGCAGAGAACGACAGAAAGTCTATGGCTACACCTTC. Translating it yields CASRERQKVYGYTF. This chain links TRBV11-2 with TRBJ1-2, with a possible D match to TRBD1 (5 bases). Trimming pared 6 bases from V and 4 bases from J, leaving 15 bases between. The CDR3 is 14 amino acids. CDR1 SGHAT and CDR2 FQNNGV come from the germline V gene.

This clonotype showed up many times. J is TRBJ1-5 and V is TRBV24-1, with 9 bases lining up with TRBD1. The CDR3 sequence is 15 residues long. Germline assignment: CDR1 KGHDR and CDR2 SFDVKD. The junction had 9 bases not matched to a gene; V was cut back by 11 bases and J by 2 bases. Written as DNA, the CDR3 is TGTGCCAGCACTCGGACAGGGGCCGGCAATCAGCCCCAGCATTTT. It specifies CASTRTGAGNQPQHF.